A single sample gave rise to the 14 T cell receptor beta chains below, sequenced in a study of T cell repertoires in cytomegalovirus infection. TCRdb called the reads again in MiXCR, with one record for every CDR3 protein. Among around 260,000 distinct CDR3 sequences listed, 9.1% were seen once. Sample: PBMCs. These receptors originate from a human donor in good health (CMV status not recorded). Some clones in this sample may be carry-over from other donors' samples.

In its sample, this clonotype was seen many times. CDR3 sequence (DNA): TGTGCCAGCAGCTTAGGAGCGGTCAAGGATAGCAATCAGCCCCAGCATTTT. It specifies CASSLGAVKDSNQPQHF. This sequence joins TRBV7-9 and TRBJ1-5; D is undetermined. CDR1 is SEHNR, CDR2 FQNEAQ, per germline (reference sequence). V was cut by 1 base and J by 0 bases, with 13 bases left in between. This CDR3 has 17 residues.

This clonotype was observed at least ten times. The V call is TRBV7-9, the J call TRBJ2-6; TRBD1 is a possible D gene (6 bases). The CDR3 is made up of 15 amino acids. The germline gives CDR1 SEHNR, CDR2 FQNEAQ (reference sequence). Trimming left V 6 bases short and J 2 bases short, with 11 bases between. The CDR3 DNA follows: TGTGCCAGCAGGCCAGGGGATCCTGGGGCCAACGTCCTGACTTTC. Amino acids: CASRPGDPGANVLTF.

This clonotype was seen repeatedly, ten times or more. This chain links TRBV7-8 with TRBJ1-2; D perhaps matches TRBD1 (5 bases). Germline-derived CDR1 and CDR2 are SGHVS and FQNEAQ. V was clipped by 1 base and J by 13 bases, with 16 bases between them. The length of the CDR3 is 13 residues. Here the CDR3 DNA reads TGTGCCAGCAGCTTAGAGGGACTGTCCATCTCCACCTTC. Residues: CASSLEGLSISTF.

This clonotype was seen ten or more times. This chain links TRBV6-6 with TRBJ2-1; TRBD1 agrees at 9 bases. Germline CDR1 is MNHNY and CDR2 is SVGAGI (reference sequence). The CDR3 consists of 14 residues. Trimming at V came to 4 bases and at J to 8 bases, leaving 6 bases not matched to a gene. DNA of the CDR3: TGTGCCAGCAGTTTCTCACAGGGGGCGGATGAGCAGTTCTTC. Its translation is CASSFSQGADEQFF.

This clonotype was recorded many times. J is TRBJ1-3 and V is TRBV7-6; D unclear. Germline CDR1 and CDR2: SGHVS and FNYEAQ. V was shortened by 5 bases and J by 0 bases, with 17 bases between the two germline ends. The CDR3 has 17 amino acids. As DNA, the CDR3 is TGTGCCAGCAGCCCCGTGATGACGATAAGCTCTGGAAACACCATATATTTT. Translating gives CASSPVMTISSGNTIYF. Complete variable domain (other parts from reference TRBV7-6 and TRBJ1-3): GAGVSQSPRYKVTKRGQDVALRCDPISGHVSLYWYRQALGQGPEFLTYFNYEAQQDKSGLPNDRFSAERPEGSISTLTIQRTEQRDSAMYRCASSPVMTISSGNTIYFGEGSWLTVV.

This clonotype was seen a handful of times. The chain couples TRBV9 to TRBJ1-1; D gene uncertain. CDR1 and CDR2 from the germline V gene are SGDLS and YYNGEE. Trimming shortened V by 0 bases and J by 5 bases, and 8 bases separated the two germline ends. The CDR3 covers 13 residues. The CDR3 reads CASSVGAGTEAFF. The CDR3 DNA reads TGTGCCAGCAGCGTAGGGGCCGGGACTGAAGCTTTCTTT.

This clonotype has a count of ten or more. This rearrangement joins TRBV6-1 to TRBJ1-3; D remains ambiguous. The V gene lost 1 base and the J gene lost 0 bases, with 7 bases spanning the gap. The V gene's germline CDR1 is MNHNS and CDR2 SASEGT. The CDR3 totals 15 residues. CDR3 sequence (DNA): TGTGCCAGCAGTGAAGAATCGAACTCTGGAAACACCATATATTTT. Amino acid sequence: CASSEESNSGNTIYF.

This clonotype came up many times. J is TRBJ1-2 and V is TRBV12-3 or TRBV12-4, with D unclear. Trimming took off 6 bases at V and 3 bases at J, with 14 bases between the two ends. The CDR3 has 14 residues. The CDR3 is CASRQNGPHYGYTF. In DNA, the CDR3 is TGTGCCAGCAGGCAGAACGGACCGCACTATGGCTACACCTTC.

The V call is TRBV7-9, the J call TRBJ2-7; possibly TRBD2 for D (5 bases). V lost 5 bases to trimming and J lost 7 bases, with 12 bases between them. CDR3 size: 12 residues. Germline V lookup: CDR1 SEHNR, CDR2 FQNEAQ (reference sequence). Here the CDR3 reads CASSPGSREQYF. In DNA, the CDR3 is TGTGCCAGCAGCCCGGGATCGAGGGAGCAGTACTTC. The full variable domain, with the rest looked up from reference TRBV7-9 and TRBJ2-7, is DTGVSQNPRHKITKRGQNVTFRCDPISEHNRLYWYRQTLGQGPEFLTYFQNEAQLEKSRLLSDRFSAERPKGSFSTLEIQRTEQGDSAMYLCASSPGSREQYFGPGTRLTVT.

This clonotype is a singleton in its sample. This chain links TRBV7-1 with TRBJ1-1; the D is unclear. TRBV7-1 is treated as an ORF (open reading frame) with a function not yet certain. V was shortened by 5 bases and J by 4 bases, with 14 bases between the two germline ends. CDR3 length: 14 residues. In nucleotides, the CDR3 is TGTGCCAGCAGCCCCCGTACTGAGGGCACTGAAGCTTTCTTT. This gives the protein CASSPRTEGTEAFF.

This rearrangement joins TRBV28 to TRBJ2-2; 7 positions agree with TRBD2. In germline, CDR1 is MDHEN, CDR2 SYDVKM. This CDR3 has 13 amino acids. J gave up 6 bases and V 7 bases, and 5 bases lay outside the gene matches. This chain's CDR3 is CASMAGGSGELFF. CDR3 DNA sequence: TGTGCCAGCATGGCCGGGGGGTCCGGGGAGCTGTTTTTT.

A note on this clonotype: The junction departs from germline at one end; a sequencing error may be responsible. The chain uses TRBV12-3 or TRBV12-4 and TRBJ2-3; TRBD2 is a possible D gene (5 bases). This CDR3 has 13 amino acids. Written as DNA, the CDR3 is TGTGCCAGCAGCGCCGGACTCCCAGATACGCTGTATTTT. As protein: CASSAGLPDTLYF.

The CDR3 spells CASSLNSGRAETQYF. Here the CDR3 DNA reads TGTGCCAGCTCACTAAACTCGGGCCGGGCGGAGACCCAGTACTTC. The genes are TRBV6-2 or TRBV6-3 and TRBJ2-5; the D is unclear. CDR3 length: 15 amino acids. Trimming removed 8 bases from V and 5 bases from J, with 21 bases in between. CDR1 and CDR2 (germline): MNHEY, SVGEGT.

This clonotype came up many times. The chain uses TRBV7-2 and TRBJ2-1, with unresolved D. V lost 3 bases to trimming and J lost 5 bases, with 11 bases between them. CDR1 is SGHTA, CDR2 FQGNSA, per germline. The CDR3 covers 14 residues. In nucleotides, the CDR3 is TGTGCCAGCAGCTTCTCTATGTCTAACAATGAGCAGTTCTTC. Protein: CASSFSMSNNEQFF.